This T cell receptor (beta chain) was captured in a study of blood T cell repertoires in COVID-19. At the level of the study: Collection of acute and convalescent COVID-19 samples took place in the United States, Italy and Spain.

This clone occurred once. Measured with immunoSEQ multiplex PCR; TCRdb has only the in-frame clones, and not every one. This sample has tens of thousands of clones, with 65% to 80% found just once. V shed 4 bases and J shed 10 bases, with 12 bases lying between them. The CDR3 contains 12 residues. Germline V gene sequence: CDR1 MNHEY, CDR2 SMNVEV (reference sequence). The rearrangement joins TRBV27 to TRBJ2-3, with D maybe TRBD2 (7 bases). This clonotype originated in a human donor in a cohort sampled during active COVID-19. Material: peripheral blood. The CDR3 loop reads CASSSQGGSQYF. The DNA of the CDR3 is TGTGCCAGCAGTTCACAGGGAGGGTCGCAGTATTTT.